This TCR beta chain came from a study of blood T cell repertoires in COVID-19. Study-level information: Sources were T cells, B-cell-depleted T cells, or PBMCs; the material itself was cDNA or gDNA.

The CDR3 has 14 amino acids. From germline, CDR1 is SGHKS and CDR2 YYEKEE (reference sequence). J was trimmed by 1 base and V by 4 bases; bases with no gene match: 2. TCRdb's copy holds only in-frame clones and misses some; the assay was immunoSEQ multiplex PCR. The data show 230,000 or so clones, with roughly 80% seen just once and about 4.4% held by the top ten. The clonotype comes from a man aged 50-59 years with active or convalescent COVID-19. The sample comprised peripheral blood. The V call is TRBV5-5, the J call TRBJ1-2; 9 nucleotides align to TRBD1. Here the CDR3 reads CASSVGQGNYGYTF. CDR3 coding DNA: TGTGCCAGCAGCGTGGGACAGGGTAACTATGGCTACACCTTC.